This TCR beta chain was identified during a study of ipilimumab plus nivolumab after autologous stem cell transplantation. Starting 14 to 28 days after autologous transplant, ipilimumab 1 mg/kg was given. Produced via immunoSEQ multiplex PCR; TCRdb's table is partial and in-frame only. This sample has around 16,000 clones; 81% occur once, and the top ten carry roughly 19%. The sequencing here drew on PBMCs, taken in a trial of ipilimumab plus nivolumab as post-transplant consolidation. The clonotype comes from a male donor with diffuse large B-cell lymphoma.

Here the CDR3 reads CASSLRGGTEAFF. CDR3 nucleotide sequence: TGTGCCAGCAGCCTCCGGGGAGGAACTGAAGCTTTCTTT. This chain connects TRBV7-9 to TRBJ1-1; D is undetermined. From germline, CDR1 is SEHNR and CDR2 FQNEAQ (reference sequence). With 5 bases removed from V and 5 bases from J, the gap between germline ends came to 12 bases. The CDR3 totals 13 residues.